The 28 T cell receptor beta chains given below trace back to one sample, sequenced in a study of shared clonotypes between healthy human individuals. The method was immunoSEQ multiplex PCR; TCRdb's version includes in-frame clones alone and lacks a portion of them. The table has a few million clones, around 95% seen once. The sequencing sample was made of naive CD4+ T cells sorted from blood. Subset given: CD45RA+ positively selected. All receptors come from a man younger than 35 in good health.

This chain links TRBV5-1 with TRBJ2-7, with 10 bases matching TRBD1. Germline values: CDR1 SGHRS, CDR2 YFSETQ. The CDR3 runs 14 residues. J lost 6 bases, V lost 4 bases, and 7 bases had no gene match. The CDR3 region is CASSPPDRGAEQYF. The CDR3 DNA follows: TGCGCCAGCAGCCCACCGGACAGGGGGGCCGAGCAGTACTTC.

The chain couples TRBV27 to TRBJ2-1, with 12 bases matching TRBD1. With V trimmed by 6 bases and J by 0 bases, 0 bases remained unmatched. CDR3 length: 15 residues. Germline V gives CDR1 MNHEY, CDR2 SMNVEV (reference sequence). The CDR3 DNA is TGTGCCAGCAGGGGACAGGGGGCCTCCTACAATGAGCAGTTCTTC. This encodes CASRGQGASYNEQFF.

The rearrangement uses TRBV27 and TRBJ1-5; no definite D call. Germline lookup yields CDR1 MNHEY and CDR2 SMNVEV (reference sequence). V was cut by 3 bases and J by 3 bases, with 12 bases left in between. This CDR3 is 15 amino acids long. CDR3 coding DNA: TGTGCCAGCAGTTTTGGGGTGGCGGCCAATCAGCCCCAGCATTTT. Its protein is CASSFGVAANQPQHF.

The chain links TRBV9 to TRBJ2-5; tentative D call: TRBD1 (7 bases). The V end was cut by 0 bases, the J end by 3 bases, with 18 bases between. Germline assignment: CDR1 SGDLS and CDR2 YYNGEE. The CDR3 covers 17 residues. CDR3 bases: TGTGCCAGCAGCGTAGCTGGAGGGGGCGCGCCTGAAGAGACCCAGTACTTC. Residues: CASSVAGGGAPEETQYF.

This chain uses TRBV4-1 with TRBJ1-5, with TRBD1 identical over 9 bases. CDR3 length: 15 amino acids. Trimming removed 3 bases from V and 3 bases from J; junction bases left unmatched: 3. CDR1 and CDR2 (germline): MGHRA, YSYEKL. CDR3: CASSQGTGFNQPQHF. DNA of the CDR3: TGCGCCAGCAGCCAGGGGACAGGGTTCAATCAGCCCCAGCATTTT.

The sample holds one count of this clone. The CDR3 loop is CASSYTGRRRDSPLHF. The CDR3 DNA follows: TGTGCCAGCAGTTACACGGGCAGGAGAAGAGATTCACCCCTCCACTTT. The chain carries TRBV6-5 and TRBJ1-6; no clear D. With 2 bases removed from V and 8 bases from J, the gap between germline ends came to 16 bases. Germline-derived CDR1 and CDR2 are MNHEY and SVGAGI. The CDR3 runs to 16 residues.

The chain links TRBV5-1 to TRBJ2-3, with 9 bases identical to TRBD1. Looked up from germline, CDR1 is SGHRS and CDR2 is YFSETQ. V gave up 2 bases and J gave up 5 bases; unmatched junction bases: 6. The CDR3 length is 15 residues. The CDR3 reads CASSFDRGMGDTQYF. CDR3 in DNA: TGCGCCAGCAGCTTCGACAGGGGGATGGGAGATACGCAGTATTTT.

The rearrangement uses TRBV29-1 and TRBJ2-3; D unresolved. The CDR3 runs 12 residues. Deletions cut 0 bases from V and 6 bases from J, with 7 bases between. CDR1 is SQVTM and CDR2 is ANQGSEA in the germline V gene. The CDR3 is CSVEDALDTQYF. As DNA, the CDR3 is TGCAGCGTTGAAGATGCACTGGATACGCAGTATTTT.

The V and J genes are TRBV7-6 and TRBJ2-7, with 8 bases aligning to TRBD1. Germline V CDR1 and CDR2: SGHVS, FNYEAQ. The junction had 1 base not matched to a gene; V was cut back by 5 bases and J by 1 base. The CDR3 loop spans 13 amino acids. The CDR3 protein is CASSRQGSYEQYF. The CDR3 DNA follows: TGTGCCAGCAGCCGACAGGGGTCCTACGAGCAGTACTTC.

The V and J genes are TRBV9 and TRBJ1-5; D perhaps matches TRBD1 (5 bases). This CDR3 comprises 15 residues. CDR1 SGDLS and CDR2 YYNGEE come from the germline V gene. The V end lost 2 bases, the J end lost 6 bases, and 15 bases lay between the germline ends. The CDR3, as DNA: TGTGCCAGCAGCGTGGGGGACCATGGAGGTCAGCCCCAGCATTTT. This encodes CASSVGDHGGQPQHF.

On this clone: Within the sample, other DNA sequences also encode this same CDR3. The chain has TRBV6-5 and TRBJ1-2, with D maybe TRBD1 (5 bases). V was cut by 0 bases and J by 5 bases, with 10 bases left in between. From germline, CDR1 is MNHEY and CDR2 SVGAGI. The CDR3 spans 14 residues. CDR3 loop: CASSYSGARYGYTF. CDR3 nucleotide sequence: TGTGCCAGCAGTTACTCCGGGGCACGTTATGGCTACACCTTC.

The V and J genes are TRBV14 and TRBJ2-3, with D maybe TRBD1 (6 bases). The CDR3 extends over 16 amino acids. Germline CDR1 is SGHDN and CDR2 is FVKESK. The germline V and J ends were trimmed by 4 bases and 2 bases, with 16 bases remaining between them. In nucleotides, the CDR3 is TGTGCCAGCAGCCCTAGGACAGTCTTCCCCACAGATACGCAGTATTTT. This translates into CASSPRTVFPTDTQYF.

The chain carries TRBV2 and TRBJ2-7, with 7 bases lining up with TRBD1. This CDR3 region has 14 residues. In germline, CDR1 is SNHLY, CDR2 FYNNEI. With 6 bases clipped from V and 5 bases from J, the junction kept 10 bases outside the gene matches. The CDR3 here is CASSRQGTNDEQYF. DNA for the CDR3: TGTGCCAGCAGCCGACAGGGAACAAACGACGAGCAGTACTTC.

The rearrangement uses TRBV5-1 and TRBJ2-6, with D possibly matching TRBD2 (5 bases). Germline V gives CDR1 SGHRS, CDR2 YFSETQ. The CDR3 runs to 15 residues. V was trimmed by 7 bases and J by 0 bases, leaving 11 bases between them. This CDR3 reads CASGVGSSGANVLTF. CDR3 in DNA: TGCGCCAGCGGCGTGGGGAGCTCTGGGGCCAACGTCCTGACTTTC. Filled out from reference TRBV5-1 and TRBJ2-6, the complete variable domain reads KAGVTQTPRYLIKTRGQQVTLSCSPISGHRSVSWYQQTPGQGLQFLFEYFSETQRNKGNFPGRFSGRQFSNSRSEMNVSTLELGDSALYLCASGVGSSGANVLTFGAGSRLTVL.

This chain links TRBV6-1 with TRBJ2-2; D gene ambiguous. Trimming left V 9 bases short and J 0 bases short, with 14 bases between. Germline loops: CDR1 MNHNS, CDR2 SASEGT. The CDR3 is 15 amino acids. This CDR3 reads CASCLGSTNTGELFF. CDR3 in DNA: TGTGCCAGTTGTTTGGGCTCAACGAACACCGGGGAGCTGTTTTTT.

This chain links TRBV4-2 with TRBJ2-1; tentative D call: TRBD2 (7 bases). V was shortened by 0 bases and J by 4 bases, with 16 bases between the two germline ends. This CDR3 spans 17 amino acids. CDR1 and CDR2 (germline): LGHNA, YNFKEQ. CDR3 nucleotide sequence: TGTGCCAGCAGCCAAGATGCGGGGGCCCAGGGTTACAATGAGCAGTTCTTC. Encoded protein: CASSQDAGAQGYNEQFF.

The DNA for the CDR3 is TGTGCCAGCAGCCGTACTAGCGGGAGCACAGATACGCAGTATTTT. Translating gives CASSRTSGSTDTQYF. The rearrangement joins TRBV11-3 to TRBJ2-3, with 9 bases identical to TRBD2. V lost 5 bases, J lost 0 bases, and 3 bases stayed unmatched. This CDR3 is 15 amino acids long. Germline-derived CDR1 and CDR2 are SGHNT and YENEEA.

This clone was counted once. V and J are TRBV28 and TRBJ2-3; 7 bases align to TRBD2. The CDR3 contains 16 residues. Per germline, CDR1 MDHEN and CDR2 SYDVKM. Unmatched junction bases numbered 12, after V lost 7 bases and J lost 2 bases. Written as DNA, the CDR3 is TGTGCCAGCATTCGAGCGGGGACCGCACTCACAGATACGCAGTATTTT. Its translation is CASIRAGTALTDTQYF.

The chain's CDR3 is CASRHRMGRGGELFF. In DNA form, the CDR3 reads TGTGCCAGCAGGCATCGTATGGGGAGGGGCGGGGAGCTGTTTTTT. The rearrangement uses TRBV6-6 and TRBJ2-2, with 7 bases identical to TRBD2. V shed 6 bases and J 7 bases; nucleotides not matched to a gene: 11. The germline CDR1 and CDR2 sequences are MNHNY and SVGAGI (reference sequence). The CDR3 has 15 residues.

The chain carries TRBV2 and TRBJ2-7, with 11 bases fitting TRBD2. Germline values: CDR1 SNHLY, CDR2 FYNNEI. This CDR3 is 13 amino acids long. Trimming removed 10 bases from V and 2 bases from J; junction bases left unmatched: 4. The CDR3 region is CATATSGAYEQYF. The CDR3 bases are TGTGCCACCGCGACTAGCGGGGCCTACGAGCAGTACTTC.

This chain connects TRBV15 to TRBJ2-3, with 14 nucleotides matching TRBD2. Germline CDR1 is LNHNV and CDR2 is YYDKDF (reference sequence). The CDR3 has 18 amino acids. V was clipped by 8 bases and J by 2 bases; unmatched bases: 12. The CDR3 DNA is TGTGCCACCCGGCCGGGACTAGCGGGAGACCTCTCCACAGATACGCAGTATTTT. Amino acids: CATRPGLAGDLSTDTQYF.

The rearrangement links TRBV29-1 to TRBJ1-1; 9 bases map to TRBD1. The CDR3 runs 15 residues. V lost 4 bases to trimming and J lost 0 bases; unmatched junction nucleotides: 6. Germline V gene lookup returns CDR1 SQVTM and CDR2 ANQGSEA. CDR3 nucleotides: TGCAGCGTTGGTGGACAGGGGACCTTGAACACTGAAGCTTTCTTT. This gives the protein CSVGGQGTLNTEAFF.

The gene calls are TRBV5-4 and TRBJ2-2, with 9 bases that match TRBD1. This CDR3 is built from 17 residues. Germline CDR1 and CDR2: SGHNT and YYREEE (reference sequence). With V trimmed by 2 bases and J by 4 bases, 9 bases remained unmatched. The CDR3 nucleotides are TGTGCCAGCAGCTTACCGGGACAGGGAACAACCACCGGGGAGCTGTTTTTT. Translation gives CASSLPGQGTTTGELFF.

This clone was seen just once. It may be a read error: a sequence one base away is much more abundant. The same CDR3 arises from other DNA sequences in this sample as well. This chain links TRBV7-9 with TRBJ2-7; possibly TRBD1 for D (5 bases). Between the trimmed V and J ends, which lost 0 bases and 2 bases, there was a span of 5 bases. The CDR3 is 13 residues long. Germline CDR1 reads SEHNR; CDR2 reads FQNEAQ (reference sequence). CDR3 sequence: CASSLAGAYEQYF. CDR3 in DNA: TGTGCCAGCAGCTTAGCAGGGGCCTACGAGCAGTACTTC.

The V call is TRBV5-1, the J call TRBJ1-1; the match to TRBD1 covers 8 bases. The CDR3 contains 15 residues. The V and J ends lost 4 bases and 0 bases, in that order; junction bases with no gene match: 5. Germline V gene lookup returns CDR1 SGHRS and CDR2 YFSETQ. CDR3 in DNA: TGCGCCAGCAGCCGCGTGGGACAGGTGAACACTGAAGCTTTCTTT. Protein product: CASSRVGQVNTEAFF.

The chain recombines TRBV18 with TRBJ1-3; the D is unclear. The CDR3 runs to 13 residues. V lost 3 bases and J 9 bases, leaving 12 bases between the germline ends. Germline V gene lookup returns CDR1 KGHSH and CDR2 LQKENI. The CDR3 loop is CASSPGEGTTIYF. The CDR3 nucleotides are TGTGCCAGCTCACCGGGCGAAGGTACCACCATATATTTT. Full variable domain (outside the CDR3, taken from reference TRBV18 and TRBJ1-3): NAGVMQNPRHLVRRRGQEARLRCSPMKGHSHVYWYRQLPEEGLKFMVYLQKENIIDESGMPKERFSAEFPKEGPSILRIQQVVRGDSAAYFCASSPGEGTTIYFGEGSWLTVV.

The gene calls are TRBV30 and TRBJ2-3; TRBD2 matches 9 bases. This CDR3 contains 15 residues. With V trimmed by 0 bases and J by 5 bases, 6 bases remained unmatched. Germline V gives CDR1 GTSNPN, CDR2 SVGIG (reference sequence). The CDR3 protein is CAWSVGLAGRDTQYF. CDR3 nucleotide sequence: TGTGCCTGGAGTGTTGGCCTAGCGGGGAGAGATACGCAGTATTTT. The full variable domain, completed using reference TRBV30 and TRBJ2-3, is SQTIHQWPATLVQPVGSPLSLECTVEGTSNPNLYWYRQAAGRGLQLLFYSVGIGQISSEVPQNLSASRPQDRQFILSSKKLLLSDSGFYLCAWSVGLAGRDTQYFGPGTRLTVL.

V is TRBV30 and J is TRBJ1-2; TRBD1 matches 8 bases. Germline V gene lookup returns CDR1 GTSNPN and CDR2 SVGIG (reference sequence). The length of the CDR3 is 13 residues. J lost 4 bases, V lost 3 bases, and 4 bases had no gene match. The CDR3 reads CAWRTGAGYGYTF. CDR3 in DNA: TGTGCCTGGAGGACAGGGGCGGGCTATGGCTACACCTTC.